The T cell receptor (beta chain) under discussion was sequenced for a study of blood T cells in healthy people across ages. The second PCR ran about 6 to 11 cycles with a sample-barcoded 5' primer and J-beta primers. TCRdb reanalysed the 5' RACE reads using MiXCR and keeps one entry per CDR3 protein. The sample comprises approximately 780,000 distinct CDR3 sequences, about 26% of which are singletons, and 3% rests with the top ten. Germline V gene lookup returns CDR1 DFQATT and CDR2 SNEGSKA (reference sequence). J gave up 5 bases and V 3 bases, and 18 bases lay outside the gene matches. The CDR3 length is 17 residues. The donors, healthy Caucasians from Russia, were aged about 6 to 100. This clonotype has only a few counts. The sample also formed part of further work on T cells of mothers and their children. That study adds: Researchers report slightly higher, though non-significant, overlap in related mother-child pairs than in unrelated pairs.

The sequenced material came from blood. This sequence originates from a boy aged 10-17 years in good health. The rearrangement uses TRBV20-1 and TRBJ1-2; 7 nucleotides line up with TRBD1. The CDR3 spells CSASTPFDRVAKYGYTF. As DNA, the CDR3 is TGCAGTGCTAGCACACCATTCGACAGGGTCGCGAAGTATGGCTACACCTTC.